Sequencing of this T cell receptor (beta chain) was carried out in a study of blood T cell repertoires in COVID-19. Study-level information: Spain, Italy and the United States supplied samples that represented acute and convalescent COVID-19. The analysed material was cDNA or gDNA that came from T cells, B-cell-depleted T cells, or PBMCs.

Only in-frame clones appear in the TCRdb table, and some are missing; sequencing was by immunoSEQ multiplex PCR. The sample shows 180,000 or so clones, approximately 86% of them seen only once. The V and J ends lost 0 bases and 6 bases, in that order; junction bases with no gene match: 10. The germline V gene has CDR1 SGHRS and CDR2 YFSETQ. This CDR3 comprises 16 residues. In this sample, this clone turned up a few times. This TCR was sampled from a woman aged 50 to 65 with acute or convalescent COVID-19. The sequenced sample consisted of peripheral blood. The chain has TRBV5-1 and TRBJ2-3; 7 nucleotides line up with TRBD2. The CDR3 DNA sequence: TGCGCCAGCAGCTTGGGGTCTAGCGGCCCTCCGGATACGCAGTATTTT. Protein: CASSLGSSGPPDTQYF. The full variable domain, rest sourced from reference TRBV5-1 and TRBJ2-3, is KAGVTQTPRYLIKTRGQQVTLSCSPISGHRSVSWYQQTPGQGLQFLFEYFSETQRNKGNFPGRFSGRQFSNSRSEMNVSTLELGDSALYLCASSLGSSGPPDTQYFGPGTRLTVL.